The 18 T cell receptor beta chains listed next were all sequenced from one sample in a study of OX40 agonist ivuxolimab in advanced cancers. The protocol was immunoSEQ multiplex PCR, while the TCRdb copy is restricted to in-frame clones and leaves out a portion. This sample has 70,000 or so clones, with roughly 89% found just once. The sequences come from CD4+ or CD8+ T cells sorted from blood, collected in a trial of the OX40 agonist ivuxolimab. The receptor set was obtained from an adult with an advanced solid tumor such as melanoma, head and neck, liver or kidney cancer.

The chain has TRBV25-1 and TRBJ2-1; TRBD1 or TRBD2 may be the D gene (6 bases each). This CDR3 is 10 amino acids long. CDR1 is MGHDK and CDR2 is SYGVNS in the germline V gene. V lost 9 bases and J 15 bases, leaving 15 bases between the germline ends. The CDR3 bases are TGTGCCAGGGGGGGCAGAGTTAGGTTCTTC. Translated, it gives CARGGRVRFF.

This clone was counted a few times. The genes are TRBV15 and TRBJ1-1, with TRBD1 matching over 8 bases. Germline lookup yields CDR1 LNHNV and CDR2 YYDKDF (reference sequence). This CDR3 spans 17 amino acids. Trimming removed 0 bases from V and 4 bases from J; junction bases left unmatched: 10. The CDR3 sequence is CATSRDGSAGTGTEAFF. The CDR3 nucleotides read TGTGCCACCAGCAGAGATGGTTCTGCAGGGACAGGCACTGAAGCTTTCTTT.

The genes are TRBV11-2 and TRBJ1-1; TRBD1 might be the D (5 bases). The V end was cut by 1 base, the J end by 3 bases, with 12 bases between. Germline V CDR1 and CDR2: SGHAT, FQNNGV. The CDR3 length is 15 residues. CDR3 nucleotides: TGTGCCAGCAGCTTAGTAAGGGGAGTCCACACTGAAGCTTTCTTT. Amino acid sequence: CASSLVRGVHTEAFF.

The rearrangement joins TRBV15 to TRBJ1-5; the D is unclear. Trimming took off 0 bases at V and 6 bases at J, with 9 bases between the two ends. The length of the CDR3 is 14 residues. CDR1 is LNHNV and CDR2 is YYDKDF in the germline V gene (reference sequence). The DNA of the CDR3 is TGTGCCACCAGCAGAGAGGGTCATGGTCAGCCCCAGCATTTT. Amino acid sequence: CATSREGHGQPQHF.

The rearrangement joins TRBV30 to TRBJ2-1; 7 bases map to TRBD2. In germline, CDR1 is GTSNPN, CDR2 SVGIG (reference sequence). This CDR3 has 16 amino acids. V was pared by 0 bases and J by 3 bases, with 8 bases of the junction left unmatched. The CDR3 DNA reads TGTGCCTGGAGTGTAACCCGGGAGGAGGGCTACAATGAGCAGTTCTTC. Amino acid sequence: CAWSVTREEGYNEQFF.

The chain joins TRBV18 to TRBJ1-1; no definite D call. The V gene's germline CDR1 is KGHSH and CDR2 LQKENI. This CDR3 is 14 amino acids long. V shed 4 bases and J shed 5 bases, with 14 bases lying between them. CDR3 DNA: TGTGCCAGCTCACTACGGGGAACTGGGACTGAAGCTTTCTTT. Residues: CASSLRGTGTEAFF.

DNA of the CDR3: TGTGCCAGCAGCTTTGAGAGGGCCACTGAAGCTTTCTTT. Protein: CASSFERATEAFF. V is TRBV7-3 and J is TRBJ1-1; no clear D gene. The V gene lost 3 bases and the J gene lost 4 bases, with 9 bases spanning the gap. There are 13 residues in the CDR3. The germline CDR1 and CDR2 sequences are SGHTA and FQGTGA.

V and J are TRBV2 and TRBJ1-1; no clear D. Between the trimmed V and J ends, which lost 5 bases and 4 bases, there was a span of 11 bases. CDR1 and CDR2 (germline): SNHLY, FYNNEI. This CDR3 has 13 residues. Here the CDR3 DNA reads TGTGCCAGCAGTAGGGATCTTGGCACTGAAGCTTTCTTT. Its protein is CASSRDLGTEAFF.

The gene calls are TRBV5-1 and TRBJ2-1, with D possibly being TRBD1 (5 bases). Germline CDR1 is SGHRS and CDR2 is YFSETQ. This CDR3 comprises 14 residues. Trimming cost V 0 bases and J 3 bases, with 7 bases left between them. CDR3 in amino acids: CASSLGQNYNEQFF. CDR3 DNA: TGCGCCAGCAGCTTGGGACAGAACTACAATGAGCAGTTCTTC.

The CDR3 protein is CASSSVGLGGYTF. The CDR3 nucleotides are TGTGCCAGCAGTTCAGTAGGGTTGGGTGGCTACACCTTC. The genes are TRBV28 and TRBJ1-2; D is ambiguous. Looked up from germline, CDR1 is MDHEN and CDR2 is SYDVKM. The CDR3 contains 13 residues. The V gene lost 4 bases and the J gene lost 7 bases, with 13 bases spanning the gap.

The CDR3, as DNA: TGTGCCAGCAGCTTAGAACGGGTGGGCGAGCAGTACTTC. It is translated as CASSLERVGEQYF. This chain uses TRBV5-4 with TRBJ2-7; D call uncertain. Germline loops: CDR1 SGHNT, CDR2 YYREEE (reference sequence). This CDR3 has 13 amino acids. V lost 2 bases to trimming and J lost 6 bases, with 12 bases between them.

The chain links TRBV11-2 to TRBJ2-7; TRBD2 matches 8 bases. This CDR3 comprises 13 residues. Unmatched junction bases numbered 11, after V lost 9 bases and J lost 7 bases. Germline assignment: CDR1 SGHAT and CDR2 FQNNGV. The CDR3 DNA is TGTGCCAGTAGCGGGACTCTTGCGGGAGAGCAGTACTTC. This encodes CASSGTLAGEQYF.

The chain's CDR3 is CASSGRRYTEAFF. In DNA, the CDR3 is TGTGCCAGCAGTGGGAGAAGGTACACTGAAGCTTTCTTT. This chain links TRBV6-5 with TRBJ1-1, with D unresolved. Germline assignment: CDR1 MNHEY and CDR2 SVGAGI. Trimming took off 5 bases at V and 3 bases at J, with 10 bases between the two ends. This CDR3 has 13 amino acids.

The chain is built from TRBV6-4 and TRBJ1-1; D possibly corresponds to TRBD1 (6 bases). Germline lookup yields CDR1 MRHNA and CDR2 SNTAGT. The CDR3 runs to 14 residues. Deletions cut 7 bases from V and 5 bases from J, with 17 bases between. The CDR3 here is CASKLNRDSTEAFF. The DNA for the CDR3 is TGTGCCAGCAAACTAAACAGGGATTCGACTGAAGCTTTCTTT.

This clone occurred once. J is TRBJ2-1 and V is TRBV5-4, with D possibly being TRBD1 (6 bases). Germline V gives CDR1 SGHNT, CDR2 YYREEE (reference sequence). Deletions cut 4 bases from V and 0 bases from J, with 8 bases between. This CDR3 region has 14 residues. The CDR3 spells CASSRDTSYNEQFF. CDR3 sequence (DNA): TGTGCCAGCAGCCGGGACACCTCCTACAATGAGCAGTTCTTC.

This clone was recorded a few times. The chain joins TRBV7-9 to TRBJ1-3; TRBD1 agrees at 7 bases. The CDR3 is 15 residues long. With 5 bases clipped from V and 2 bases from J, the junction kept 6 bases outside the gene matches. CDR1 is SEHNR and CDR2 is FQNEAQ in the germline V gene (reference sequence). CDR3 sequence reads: CASSVNRGTGNTIYF. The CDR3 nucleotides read TGTGCCAGCAGCGTAAACAGGGGAACTGGAAACACCATATATTTT.

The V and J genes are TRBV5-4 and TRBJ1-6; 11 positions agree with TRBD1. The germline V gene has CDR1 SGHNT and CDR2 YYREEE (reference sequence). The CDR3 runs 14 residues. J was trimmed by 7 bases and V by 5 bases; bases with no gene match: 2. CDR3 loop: CASRRDRGNSPLHF. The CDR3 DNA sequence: TGTGCCAGCAGACGGGACAGGGGGAATTCACCCCTCCACTTT.

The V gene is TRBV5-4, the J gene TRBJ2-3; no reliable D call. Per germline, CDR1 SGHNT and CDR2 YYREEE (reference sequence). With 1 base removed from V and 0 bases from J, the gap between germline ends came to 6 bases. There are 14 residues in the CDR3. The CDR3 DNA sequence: TGTGCCAGCAGCTTGTTCCAAAGCACAGATACGCAGTATTTT. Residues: CASSLFQSTDTQYF.